Listed here is a single T cell receptor beta chain. Its specificity is unknown. Replicate PCRs run on sorted subsets employed around 200 ng DNA, 30,000 to 35,000 T cell genomes. Only in-frame clones appear in the TCRdb table, and some are missing; sequencing was by immunoSEQ multiplex PCR. The table has a few million clones, approximately 94% seen once; the top ten hold 0.11% to 0.15%. The data belong to a study of shared clonotypes between healthy human individuals. Study results and caveats: With few donors, the genetic and exposure-history diversity represented was limited.

Germline CDR1 and CDR2: SGHTA and FQGNSA. J was trimmed by 1 base and V by 5 bases; bases with no gene match: 5. The CDR3 has 15 residues. The sample was naive CD4+ T cells sorted from blood. This sample's subset: CD45RA+ positively selected. The receptor comes from a man between 18 and 35 years old in good health. This rearrangement joins TRBV7-2 to TRBJ2-5; 9 bases fit TRBD1. The CDR3 bases are TGTGCCAGCAGCACCGGACAGGGGCCCCAAGAGACCCAGTACTTC. Encoded protein: CASSTGQGPQETQYF.